The rows below give T cell receptor beta chains drawn from one sample of a study of tumor-infiltrating lymphocytes in localized non-small cell lung cancer. This table comes from immunoSEQ multiplex PCR, and its TCRdb copy is limited to in-frame clones, with some not included. The table includes 6,800 or so clones, 60% to 80% detected once. Material for sequencing was uninvolved lung tissue not adjacent to the tumor. The receptors come from a human donor with non-small cell lung cancer. CDR3s include the opening cysteine and the closing phenylalanine or tryptophan. Fields, in order: clone size, V gene, J gene, CDR3 protein. Rows give clone size only sometimes, using once, few, many, or a class for an expanded clone.

clone size: NA; V gene: TRBV7-2; J gene: TRBJ2-7; CDR3 protein: CASSLFGVGYEQYF
clone size: NA; V gene: TRBV14; J gene: TRBJ2-5; CDR3 protein: CASSPRRDLQETQYF
clone size: few; V gene: TRBV6-6; J gene: TRBJ2-7; CDR3 protein: CASSPGTDYEQYF
clone size: NA; V gene: TRBV7-9; J gene: TRBJ1-1; CDR3 protein: CASSAAGGSAEAFF
clone size: NA; V gene: TRBV9; J gene: TRBJ1-1; CDR3 protein: CASSGQGEHWEAFF
clone size: NA; V gene: TRBV5-1; J gene: TRBJ2-1; CDR3 protein: CASSSGGGEALVEQFF
clone size: NA; V gene: TRBV28; J gene: TRBJ1-2; CDR3 protein: CASSLTLGARPGAGYTF
clone size: NA; V gene: TRBV6-5; J gene: TRBJ1-4; CDR3 protein: CASRPTGTGSGKLFF
clone size: NA; V gene: TRBV30; J gene: TRBJ2-2; CDR3 protein: CAWSSLGELFF
clone size: few; V gene: TRBV28; J gene: TRBJ1-1; CDR3 protein: CASSPGNTEAFF
clone size: NA; V gene: TRBV9; J gene: TRBJ2-3; CDR3 protein: CASSVGHTDTQYF
clone size: NA; V gene: TRBV28; J gene: TRBJ2-5; CDR3 protein: CASSLPRTGGVQETQYF
clone size: NA; V gene: TRBV10-1; J gene: TRBJ1-1; CDR3 protein: CASSDPGTGSTEAFF
clone size: NA; V gene: TRBV6-5; J gene: TRBJ2-7; CDR3 protein: CASSRTSGSTYEQYF
clone size: few; V gene: TRBV19; J gene: TRBJ1-1; CDR3 protein: CASSIDAFLPGAFF
clone size: NA; V gene: TRBV10-3; J gene: TRBJ2-2; CDR3 protein: CAISERVAMGAGELFF
clone size: NA; V gene: TRBV7-2; J gene: TRBJ2-3; CDR3 protein: CASSSPVIAGGPADTQYF
clone size: NA; V gene: TRBV7-2; J gene: TRBJ2-1; CDR3 protein: CASSLERSDEQFF
clone size: NA; V gene: TRBV11-3; J gene: TRBJ2-5; CDR3 protein: CASSLGGTSGSARETQYF
clone size: NA; V gene: TRBV2; J gene: TRBJ2-7; CDR3 protein: CASSENRVGEHEQYF
clone size: NA; V gene: TRBV2; J gene: TRBJ2-5; CDR3 protein: CASSEFYGTAQETQYF
clone size: NA; V gene: TRBV28; J gene: TRBJ1-1; CDR3 protein: CASSLAGTPNTEAFF
clone size: NA; V gene: TRBV27; J gene: TRBJ1-5; CDR3 protein: CASRSTEGQPQHF
clone size: NA; V gene: TRBV6-6; J gene: TRBJ1-6; CDR3 protein: CASTVPQNSPLHF
clone size: once; V gene: TRBV29-1; J gene: TRBJ1-1; CDR3 protein: CSVAGQNREAFF
clone size: NA; V gene: TRBV5-1; J gene: TRBJ2-5; CDR3 protein: CASSFGQGGETQYF
clone size: NA; V gene: TRBV4-2; J gene: TRBJ1-5; CDR3 protein: CASSQDPRVGNQPQHF
clone size: NA; V gene: TRBV7-6; J gene: TRBJ2-2; CDR3 protein: CASSLVAGDNTGELFF
clone size: NA; V gene: TRBV28; J gene: TRBJ2-7; CDR3 protein: CASRGTAFYEQYF
clone size: NA; V gene: TRBV6-1; J gene: TRBJ2-2; CDR3 protein: CASRDRPRGGELFF
clone size: few; V gene: TRBV27; J gene: TRBJ2-7; CDR3 protein: CASRGQGAYEQYF
clone size: NA; V gene: TRBV6-6; J gene: TRBJ2-3; CDR3 protein: CASSSGPSDTQYF
clone size: NA; V gene: TRBV28; J gene: TRBJ2-6; CDR3 protein: CASESAGAGANVLTF
clone size: NA; V gene: TRBV2; J gene: TRBJ2-7; CDR3 protein: CASRPGLADSYEQYF
clone size: NA; V gene: TRBV11-2; J gene: TRBJ2-7; CDR3 protein: CASSVTERLEQYF
clone size: NA; V gene: TRBV28; J gene: TRBJ1-2; CDR3 protein: CGAGQYGYTF
clone size: few; V gene: TRBV7-9; J gene: TRBJ1-1; CDR3 protein: CASSHSSVPEAFF
clone size: few; V gene: TRBV6-5; J gene: TRBJ1-2; CDR3 protein: CASSPDPKPVYGYTF
clone size: once; V gene: TRBV1; J gene: TRBJ1-5; CDR3 protein: CTSSPERRNSNQPQHF
clone size: NA; V gene: TRBV6-5; J gene: TRBJ2-7; CDR3 protein: CASSVSQASSYEQYF
clone size: NA; V gene: TRBV2; J gene: TRBJ1-2; CDR3 protein: CASSPDGNYGYTF